This T cell receptor beta chain was profiled in a study of neurological immune-mediated disorders. Study results and limitations: For the multiple sclerosis repertoire cluster, no association with any clinical or MRI feature was found. Multiple sclerosis patients had less TCR clonal expansion than even healthy controls, unlike HTLV-1-associated myelopathy.

TCRdb re-derived calls from the 5' RACE reads in MiXCR, one entry per CDR3 protein. The table lists about 60,000 distinct CDR3 sequences, about 4.2% of them singletons. In its sample, this clonotype was seen a few times. As yet, its antigen is unknown. It was from 2 million PBMCs stored at -80 C that the unsorted libraries were obtained. This CDR3 region has 13 residues. V dropped 3 bases and J dropped 3 bases, with 6 bases sitting between them. Germline lookup yields CDR1 ENHRY and CDR2 SYGVKD. J is TRBJ2-1 and V is TRBV10-3; D remains unclear. The sequence was collected from a man aged 50 to 60 with multiple sclerosis. The sequencing sample was made of PBMCs. The chain's CDR3 is CAISDTHYNEQFF. CDR3 bases: TGTGCCATCAGTGATACCCACTACAATGAGCAGTTCTTC.